This TCR beta chain is from a study of cytomegalovirus exposure and HLA in healthy donors. Healthy bone marrow donors supplied every sample. The CDR3 is 14 residues long. Germline V CDR1 and CDR2: WSHSY, SAAADI. With 7 bases clipped from V and 5 bases from J, the junction kept 7 bases outside the gene matches. A multiplex PCR was run with 60 Vbeta primers and 13 Jbeta primers. Profiled with immunoSEQ multiplex PCR; TCRdb holds only in-frame clones, not every one. Among 140,000 to 150,000 clones listed, around 79% were seen once. The sequence derives from a woman aged 30 to 39 in good health and CMV-seronegative. Sequences were obtained from PBMCs. V usage is TRBV10-2 and J usage is TRBJ2-2, with 7 bases matching TRBD1. The CDR3 DNA reads as TGCGCCAGCAAGCGACAGGGAGATACCGGGGAGCTGTTTTTT. Translating gives CASKRQGDTGELFF.